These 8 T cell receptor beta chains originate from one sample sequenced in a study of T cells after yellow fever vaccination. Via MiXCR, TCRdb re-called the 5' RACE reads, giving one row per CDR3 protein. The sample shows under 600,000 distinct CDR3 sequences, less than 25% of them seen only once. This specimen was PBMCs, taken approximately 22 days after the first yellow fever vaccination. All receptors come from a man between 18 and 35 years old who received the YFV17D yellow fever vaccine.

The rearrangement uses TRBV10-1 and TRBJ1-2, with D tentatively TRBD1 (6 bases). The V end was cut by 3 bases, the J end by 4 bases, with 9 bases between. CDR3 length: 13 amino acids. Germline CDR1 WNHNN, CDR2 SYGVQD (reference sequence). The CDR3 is CASSDPDSYGYTF. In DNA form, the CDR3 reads TGCGCCAGCAGTGACCCGGACAGCTATGGCTACACCTTC.

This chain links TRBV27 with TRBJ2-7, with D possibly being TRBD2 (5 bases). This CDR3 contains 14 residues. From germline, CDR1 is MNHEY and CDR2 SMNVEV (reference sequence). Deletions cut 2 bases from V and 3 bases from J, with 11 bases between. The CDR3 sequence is CASSLSQSGYEQYF. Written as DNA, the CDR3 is TGTGCCAGCAGTTTAAGTCAGAGCGGCTACGAGCAGTACTTC.

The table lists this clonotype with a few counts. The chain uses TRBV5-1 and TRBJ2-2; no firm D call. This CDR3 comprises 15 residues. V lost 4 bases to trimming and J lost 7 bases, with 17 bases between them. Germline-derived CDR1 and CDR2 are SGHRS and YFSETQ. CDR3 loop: CASSPVTGNGGELFF. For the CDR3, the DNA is TGCGCCAGCAGCCCGGTCACCGGTAATGGCGGGGAGCTGTTTTTT.

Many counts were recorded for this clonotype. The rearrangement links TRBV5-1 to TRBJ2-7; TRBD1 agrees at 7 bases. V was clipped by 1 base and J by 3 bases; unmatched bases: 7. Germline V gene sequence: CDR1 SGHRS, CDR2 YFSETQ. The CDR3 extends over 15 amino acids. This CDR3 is CASSLKPGGLYEQYV. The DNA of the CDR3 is TGCGCCAGCAGCTTGAAGCCAGGGGGTCTCTACGAGCAGTACGTC.

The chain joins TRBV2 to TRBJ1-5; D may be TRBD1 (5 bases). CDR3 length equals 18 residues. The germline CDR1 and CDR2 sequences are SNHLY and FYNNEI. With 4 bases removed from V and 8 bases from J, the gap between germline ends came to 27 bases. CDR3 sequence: CASSVQDTRYIGRKPQHF. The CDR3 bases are TGTGCCAGCAGTGTTCAGGACACTCGGTATATCGGGAGGAAGCCCCAGCATTTT.

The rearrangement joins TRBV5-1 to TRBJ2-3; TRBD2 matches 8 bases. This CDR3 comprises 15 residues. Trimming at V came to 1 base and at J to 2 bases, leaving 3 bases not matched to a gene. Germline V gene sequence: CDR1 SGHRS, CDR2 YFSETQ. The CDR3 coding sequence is TGCGCCAGCAGCTTGTCCGGGGGGGTCACAGATACGCAGTATTTT. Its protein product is CASSLSGGVTDTQYF.

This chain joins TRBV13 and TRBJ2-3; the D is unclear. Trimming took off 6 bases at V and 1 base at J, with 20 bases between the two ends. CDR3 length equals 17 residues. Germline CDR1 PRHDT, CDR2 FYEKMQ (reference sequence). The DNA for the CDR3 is TGTGCCAGCAGACTATACACCGACTCACGAGGCACAGATACGCAGTATTTT. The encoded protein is CASRLYTDSRGTDTQYF.

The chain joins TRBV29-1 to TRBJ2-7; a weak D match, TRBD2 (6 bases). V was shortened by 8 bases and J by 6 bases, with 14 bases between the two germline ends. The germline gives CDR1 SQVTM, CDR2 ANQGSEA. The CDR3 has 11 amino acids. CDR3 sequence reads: CSTERGGEQYF. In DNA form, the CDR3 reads TGCAGCACCGAGAGGGGAGGCGAGCAGTACTTC.